The entry that follows covers one T cell receptor (beta chain) sequence. The entry originates in a study of blood T cell repertoires in COVID-19. Data came from immunoSEQ multiplex PCR; TCRdb stores just in-frame clones and leaves some out. The repertoire has 50,000 to 65,000 clones, about four fifths of them found once; the top ten carry roughly 6.7%. Per germline, CDR1 SGHNT and CDR2 YYREEE (reference sequence). After removal of 4 bases from V and 4 bases from J, the junction contained 3 bases not matched to a gene. This CDR3 contains 14 residues. V and J are TRBV5-4 and TRBJ1-1, with 11 bases fitting TRBD1. This clonotype was obtained from a human donor in a cohort sampled during active COVID-19. The sequenced material came from peripheral blood. The CDR3 loop reads CASSPGTGGTEAFF. Written as DNA, the CDR3 is TGTGCCAGCAGCCCCGGGACAGGGGGCACTGAAGCTTTCTTT.